This TCR beta chain stems from a study of CD8 T cells in Susac syndrome (dated by TCRdb to between 2018 and 2020). Describing the broader study: Whether CD8+ T cell activation and differentiation in Susac syndrome was antigen driven was tested using repertoire sequencing. Clonality of the CD8+ T cell repertoire was compared between about a dozen healthy donors, roughly 14 Susac syndrome patients and approximately 16 multiple sclerosis patients. Overall study results and their limits: The number of individuals in the TCR sequencing and HLA analysis was acknowledged as relatively small.

The CDR3 runs 19 residues from the cysteine to the phenylalanine. Only the CDR3 portion is preserved as DNA: 57 bases, with reading frame beginning at the first base. This clonotype has just one count. Its antigen is unknown. Base qualities are not provided; no much larger clone lies one nucleotide away. A lone read offers only weak evidence. Peripheral blood CD8+ and CD4+ T cells from healthy donors, Susac syndrome patients and multiple sclerosis patients were profiled using high-throughput TCR beta sequencing. Treatment-naive patients with stable or active relapsing-remitting disease fulfilling revised McDonald criteria were used as multiple sclerosis controls. Bulk CD8+ and CD4+ T cells were purified magnetically by negative isolation, whereas CD8+ TEMRA cells were enriched by FACS. Blood was collected in EDTA tubes and processed within 24 hours, with PBMCs isolated through density gradient centrifugation. PBMCs intended for TCR sequencing were cryopreserved in liquid nitrogen and thawed later in a water bath at 37 degrees C. A purity of at least 90% was achieved for sorted or isolated CD4+, CD8+ and CD8+ TEMRA cells.

RNA was extracted using the RNeasy kit, and roughly 0.45 to 1 microgram was reverse transcribed with random hexamers. The immunoSEQ multiplex PCR assay, covering 54 Vbeta and 13 Jbeta segments, was used to amplify TCR beta CDR3 regions. PCR amplification bias was corrected using a synthetic template baseline for primer optimization and computational correction. The authors' analysis ran thus. Reads were annotated to V, D and J genes according to IMGT and were analyzed with immunoSEQ Analyzer, with only productive sequences retained. Clonality was calculated as one minus the Shannon entropy normalized by log2 of the number of productive unique sequences. Public and private clones were assessed among the 100 most prevalent clones of each patient and control. Clones were defined as Susac-specific if absent from the healthy and MS cohorts, from over a thousand published viral clones and from other ImmuneACCESS disease sequences. In TCRdb, the public reads were trimmed at Q25 with fastp and aligned with MiXCR, with productive beta chains retained. Each entry is one CDR3 protein sequence, shown with its most common DNA and genes. TCRdb, not the authors, supplied the V and J calls. The sample table contains hundreds of thousands of distinct CDR3 sequences; only one count was recorded for 70% to 90% of them. The ten biggest clones cover roughly 0.22% of the sample.

This sequence was found in a human donor with multiple sclerosis. The chain is made from TRBV21-1 and TRBJ2-7; no check of the table's D call, TRBD1, against the DNA was made. TRBV21-1 is annotated as a pseudogene. Specimen: CD8+ T cells from PBMCs. The CDR3 reads as follows: CASSKVSMDRPSYSYEQYF. The DNA is TGTGCCAGCAGCAAAGTCTCCATGGACAGACCGAGTTACTCCTACGAGCAGTACTTC.